These 24 T cell receptor beta chains were sequenced from one sample in a study of cytomegalovirus exposure and HLA in healthy donors. In the PCR, 60 Vbeta and 13 Jbeta primers were used. The data were produced by immunoSEQ multiplex PCR, yet TCRdb's version contains in-frame clones alone and is incomplete. The sample consists of around 160,000 clones, approximately 88% of them appearing once. Sequenced: PBMCs. These receptors originate from a woman aged 18-35 years in good health and CMV-seronegative.

The chain couples TRBV7-8 to TRBJ1-5; D may be TRBD1 (5 bases). CDR3 length: 15 amino acids. CDR1 and CDR2 (germline): SGHVS, FQNEAQ. With 1 base removed from V and 1 base from J, the gap between germline ends came to 8 bases. The CDR3 spells CASSLDRLSNQPQHF. The CDR3, as DNA: TGTGCCAGCAGCTTAGACAGGTTGAGCAATCAGCCCCAGCATTTT. The variable domain in full, completed from reference TRBV7-8 and TRBJ1-5, reads GAGVSQSPRYKVAKRGQDVALRCDPISGHVSLFWYQQALGQGPEFLTYFQNEAQLDKSGLPSDRFFAERPEGSVSTLKIQRTQQEDSAVYLCASSLDRLSNQPQHFGDGTRLSIL.

This clone was counted a few times. The chain carries TRBV19 and TRBJ1-3; D remains unclear. Germline V CDR1 and CDR2: LNHDA, SQIVND (reference sequence). Trimming took off 1 base at V and 1 base at J, with 11 bases between the two ends. The CDR3 consists of 16 residues. The CDR3 loop reads CASSIGGVDSGNTIYF. The CDR3 coding sequence is TGTGCCAGTAGTATAGGAGGTGTGGATTCTGGAAACACCATATATTTT.

The chain has TRBV28 and TRBJ1-3, with D possibly matching TRBD1 (6 bases). The CDR3 loop spans 17 amino acids. Germline assignment: CDR1 MDHEN and CDR2 SYDVKM. The V end lost 3 bases, the J end lost 2 bases, and 17 bases lay between the germline ends. Written as DNA, the CDR3 is TGTGCCAGCAGTTTGAGCCAGGGGTATGTAACTGGAAACACCATATATTTT. Its protein is CASSLSQGYVTGNTIYF.

The rearrangement links TRBV5-5 to TRBJ2-3, with D perhaps matching TRBD2 (5 bases). Trimming stripped 4 bases from V and 4 bases from J, with 13 bases between. Germline-derived CDR1 and CDR2 are SGHKS and YYEKEE (reference sequence). The length of the CDR3 is 14 residues. CDR3 in amino acids: CASSRGEISDTQYF. CDR3 nucleotide sequence: TGTGCCAGCAGCCGGGGAGAGATATCAGATACGCAGTATTTT.

The rearrangement joins TRBV11-2 to TRBJ1-2; D is ambiguous. The CDR3 extends over 14 amino acids. V was cut by 0 bases and J by 4 bases, with 9 bases left in between. The germline V gene has CDR1 SGHAT and CDR2 FQNNGV. The CDR3 protein is CASSLDPGLYGYTF. The CDR3 bases are TGTGCCAGCAGCTTAGATCCCGGACTCTATGGCTACACCTTC.

This clone was seen only once. The V call is TRBV10-1, the J call TRBJ2-3, with D unresolved. The CDR3 has 15 amino acids. The germline gives CDR1 WNHNN, CDR2 SYGVQD (reference sequence). V was cut by 1 base and J by 1 base, with 9 bases left in between. The CDR3 loop reads CASSEFKHRTDTQYF. For the CDR3, the DNA is TGCGCCAGCAGTGAGTTTAAACATCGCACAGATACGCAGTATTTT.

The CDR3, as DNA: TGTGCCAGCAGCCAAACCAGGCTTAACTATGGCTACACCTTC. Its translation: CASSQTRLNYGYTF. The chain combines TRBV4-2 with TRBJ1-2; unclear D gene. Trimming took 2 bases from V and 1 from J, leaving 8 bases between them. Germline V gene lookup returns CDR1 LGHNA and CDR2 YNFKEQ. The CDR3 extends over 14 amino acids.

The genes are TRBV7-9 and TRBJ1-1; the D gene is possibly TRBD1 (6 bases). The CDR3 runs 12 residues. Germline V gene lookup returns CDR1 SEHNR and CDR2 FQNEAQ (reference sequence). The germline V and J ends were trimmed by 7 bases and 5 bases, with 11 bases remaining between them. As DNA, the CDR3 is TGTGCCAGCACCCGAGGGGGAACTGAAGCTTTCTTT. Translated: CASTRGGTEAFF.

The chain carries TRBV6-6 and TRBJ2-5, with a tentative D call TRBD1 (5 bases). The CDR3 consists of 13 residues. The V end lost 7 bases, the J end lost 2 bases, and 11 bases lay between the germline ends. The germline CDR1 and CDR2 sequences are MNHNY and SVGAGI (reference sequence). DNA of the CDR3: TGTGCCAGCAATGAACGACAGCAAGAGACCCAGTACTTC. Its protein product is CASNERQQETQYF.

The J gene is TRBJ2-7, the V gene TRBV6-1, with 10 bases identical to TRBD2. V dropped 8 bases and J dropped 4; count of bases not matched to a gene: 11. The CDR3 has 15 residues. The germline V gene has CDR1 MNHNS and CDR2 SASEGT. In nucleotides, the CDR3 is TGTGCCAGCGAGCTTAGCGGGGGGCTAGTATACGAGCAGTACTTC. Residues: CASELSGGLVYEQYF.

The CDR3 sequence: CASSLDWGQGGTEAFF. CDR3 coding DNA: TGTGCCAGCAGCTTAGACTGGGGACAGGGAGGTACTGAAGCTTTCTTT. V is TRBV13 and J is TRBJ1-1; 9 nucleotides agree with TRBD1. Germline loops: CDR1 PRHDT, CDR2 FYEKMQ (reference sequence). The CDR3 length is 16 residues. The J segment lost 5 bases and the V segment lost 1 base, leaving 8 bases of the junction unmatched.

J is TRBJ1-1 and V is TRBV15; TRBD1 is a possible D gene (6 bases). Germline CDR1 is LNHNV and CDR2 is YYDKDF (reference sequence). The CDR3 has 17 residues. V lost 0 bases and J lost 0, with 14 bases in between. This chain's CDR3 is CATSRDRGPGLNTEAFF. For the CDR3, the DNA is TGTGCCACCAGCAGAGACAGGGGCCCGGGCTTGAACACTGAAGCTTTCTTT.

The chain joins TRBV27 to TRBJ2-7, with a weak D call TRBD1 (6 bases). The germline gives CDR1 MNHEY, CDR2 SMNVEV (reference sequence). Trimming stripped 4 bases from V and 3 bases from J, with 13 bases between. The CDR3 is 14 amino acids. CDR3 DNA: TGTGCCAGCAGTTCCAGGGGACACAGCTACGAGCAGTACTTC. It codes for CASSSRGHSYEQYF.

The rearrangement links TRBV5-1 to TRBJ2-1, with D possibly matching TRBD1 (5 bases). CDR1 SGHRS and CDR2 YFSETQ come from the germline V gene. The CDR3 totals 14 residues. The V end was cut by 4 bases, the J end by 2 bases, with 10 bases between. The DNA of the CDR3 is TGCGCCAGCAGCACCGACAGTACCTACAATGAGCAGTTCTTC. As protein: CASSTDSTYNEQFF.

This clone has ten or more counts. The chain is built from TRBV5-5 and TRBJ1-2, with D maybe TRBD1 (5 bases). CDR1 SGHKS and CDR2 YYEKEE come from the germline V gene (reference sequence). The length of the CDR3 is 15 residues. With 3 bases removed from V and 2 bases from J, the gap between germline ends came to 14 bases. The CDR3, as DNA: TGTGCCAGCAGCTATATGGCGGGACTCAACTATGGCTACACCTTC. Encoded protein: CASSYMAGLNYGYTF. Together with reference TRBV5-5 and TRBJ1-2, the CDR3 gives the full variable domain: DAGVTQSPTHLIKTRGQQVTLRCSPISGHKSVSWYQQVLGQGPQFIFQYYEKEERGRGNFPDRFSARQFPNYSSELNVNALLLGDSALYLCASSYMAGLNYGYTFGSGTRLTVV.

The CDR3 DNA reads TGTGCCTACCTGACAGGGAGCTCCTATAATTCACCCCTCCACTTT. This codes for CAYLTGSSYNSPLHF. This chain links TRBV30 with TRBJ1-6; 7 positions agree with TRBD1. Germline V gene lookup returns CDR1 GTSNPN and CDR2 SVGIG (reference sequence). V gave up 7 bases and J gave up 0 bases; unmatched junction bases: 6. The CDR3 extends over 15 amino acids. The full variable domain, in which reference TRBV30 and TRBJ1-6 provide the parts outside the CDR3, is SQTIHQWPATLVQPVGSPLSLECTVEGTSNPNLYWYRQAAGRGLQLLFYSVGIGQISSEVPQNLSASRPQDRQFILSSKKLLLSDSGFYLCAYLTGSSYNSPLHFGNGTRLTVT.

V gene TRBV19 combines with J gene TRBJ1-5, with unresolved D. V lost 4 bases and J 6 bases, leaving 16 bases between the germline ends. CDR1 LNHDA and CDR2 SQIVND come from the germline V gene (reference sequence). The CDR3 extends over 15 amino acids. CDR3 nucleotide sequence: TGTGCCAGTAGTAGTCACCTAGCCGAAGGTCAGCCCCAGCATTTT. This translates into CASSSHLAEGQPQHF.

This clone came up a few times. This chain connects TRBV7-9 to TRBJ1-6; maybe TRBD1 (6 bases). CDR1 SEHNR and CDR2 FQNEAQ come from the germline V gene (reference sequence). V was cut by 0 bases and J by 10 bases, with 19 bases left in between. The CDR3 runs to 17 residues. Written as DNA, the CDR3 is TGTGCCAGCAGCTTAGCGGCGGGGGGCAAGGATGTCTCACCCCTCCACTTT. It codes for CASSLAAGGKDVSPLHF. Combining the CDR3 with reference TRBV7-9 and TRBJ1-6 gives the whole variable domain DTGVSQNPRHKITKRGQNVTFRCDPISEHNRLYWYRQTLGQGPEFLTYFQNEAQLEKSRLLSDRFSAERPKGSFSTLEIQRTEQGDSAMYLCASSLAAGGKDVSPLHFGNGTRLTVT.

The chain recombines TRBV30 with TRBJ1-6; D is possibly TRBD1 (5 bases). Germline V gene lookup returns CDR1 GTSNPN and CDR2 SVGIG (reference sequence). The CDR3 consists of 12 residues. V lost 5 bases, J lost 5 bases, and 7 bases lay in between. The CDR3 reads CAWDSNNSPLHF. In nucleotides, the CDR3 is TGTGCCTGGGACAGCAATAATTCACCCCTCCACTTT. The entire variable domain, with the rest obtained from reference TRBV30 and TRBJ1-6, is as follows: SQTIHQWPATLVQPVGSPLSLECTVEGTSNPNLYWYRQAAGRGLQLLFYSVGIGQISSEVPQNLSASRPQDRQFILSSKKLLLSDSGFYLCAWDSNNSPLHFGNGTRLTVT.

A few counts support this clone. The genes are TRBV29-1 and TRBJ1-2; D gene unclear. The length of the CDR3 is 15 residues. Per germline, CDR1 SQVTM and CDR2 ANQGSEA. Between the trimmed V and J ends, which lost 2 bases and 4 bases, there was a span of 17 bases. This CDR3 is CSVESTPHGIYGYTF. Written as DNA, the CDR3 is TGCAGCGTTGAATCAACGCCCCATGGCATCTATGGCTACACCTTC.

This clone was seen a single time. V and J are TRBV21-1 and TRBJ1-2; no DNA check was done on the table's D call, TRBD1. TRBV21-1 is listed as a pseudogene. The CDR3 sequence is 17 residues long. CDR3 loop: CASSPPFTPGVNYGYTF. The CDR3 nucleotides read TGTGCCAGCAGCCCCCCCTTTACGCCAGGGGTGAACTATGGCTACACCTTC.

The rearrangement links TRBV5-4 to TRBJ2-4; tentative D call: TRBD1 (5 bases). Germline CDR1 reads SGHNT; CDR2 reads YYREEE (reference sequence). There are 14 residues in the CDR3. The V and J ends lost 8 bases and 0 bases respectively, with 12 bases between them. CDR3 amino acids: CASGANGAKNIQYF. CDR3 bases: TGTGCCAGTGGGGCCAACGGAGCCAAAAACATTCAGTACTTC.

The count of this clone is one. The V gene is TRBV5-1, the J gene TRBJ2-1, with D perhaps matching TRBD1 (5 bases). The CDR3 has 17 residues. V shed 1 base and J shed 4 bases, with 18 bases lying between them. From germline, CDR1 is SGHRS and CDR2 YFSETQ. As DNA, the CDR3 is TGCGCCAGCAGCTTGAAGGGTATGTGGGGCGTTTACAATGAGCAGTTCTTC. Its translation is CASSLKGMWGVYNEQFF.

This clone came up a few times. The chain recombines TRBV30 with TRBJ2-1; TRBD2 matches at 7 bases. This CDR3 contains 17 residues. Trimming removed 0 bases from V and 6 bases from J; junction bases left unmatched: 14. Germline values: CDR1 GTSNPN, CDR2 SVGIG (reference sequence). The CDR3 spells CAWSVEWGDYVGNEQFF. The CDR3, as DNA: TGTGCCTGGAGTGTAGAGTGGGGGGACTACGTCGGCAATGAGCAGTTCTTC.